Shown below are 19 T cell receptor beta chains from a single sample sequenced in a study of blood T cell repertoires in COVID-19 (dated by TCRdb to the early 2020s). Library method: the immunoSEQ multiplex PCR assay. Entries here come from immuneACCESS through TCRdb and include only in-frame sequences with V and J called. Some clones fail to appear in such tables; in the studies checked, an unresolved V gene covers under half of the shortfall, and the cause of the remainder is unknown. The sample has some 200,000 clones on record, 90% to 95% of them singletons. The top ten constitute 0.76% of the sample. The material sequenced was peripheral blood. Every receptor here comes from a man under 40 with COVID-19, enrolled during active disease.

This chain joins TRBV14 and TRBJ2-7; 7 positions agree with TRBD2. There are 15 residues in the CDR3. The V segment lost 4 bases and the J segment 0 bases; nucleotides outside the gene matches: 6. The germline V gene has CDR1 SGHDN and CDR2 FVKESK. The CDR3 sequence is CASSRASGVSYEQYF. CDR3 sequence (DNA): TGTGCCAGCAGCCGGGCCAGCGGGGTCTCCTACGAGCAGTACTTC.

The chain recombines TRBV7-9 with TRBJ2-6; 9 bases are a match to TRBD1. This CDR3 is built from 15 residues. Germline assignment: CDR1 SEHNR and CDR2 FQNEAQ (reference sequence). Trimming removed 5 bases from V and 6 bases from J; junction bases left unmatched: 5. CDR3 nucleotide sequence: TGTGCCAGCAGCGCACAGGGGGCGGAGGCCAACGTCCTGACTTTC. Translated: CASSAQGAEANVLTF.

This chain connects TRBV4-1 to TRBJ1-2; the D gene is possibly TRBD1 (5 bases). V lost 4 bases and J 0 bases, leaving 12 bases between the germline ends. The CDR3 consists of 15 residues. Germline-derived CDR1 and CDR2 are MGHRA and YSYEKL. DNA for the CDR3: TGCGCCAGCAGCCCTCAGGCAGGGACTAACTATGGCTACACCTTC. Its translation is CASSPQAGTNYGYTF.

CDR3 amino acids: CASSAQRNEQFF. Written as DNA, the CDR3 is TGTGCCAGCAGCGCCCAGCGCAATGAGCAGTTCTTC. The chain employs TRBV9 and TRBJ2-1; no clear D gene. V shed 3 bases and J shed 6 bases, with 7 bases lying between them. The germline V gene encodes CDR1 SGDLS and CDR2 YYNGEE. The CDR3 runs 12 residues.

J is TRBJ2-3 and V is TRBV5-1, with 10 bases fitting TRBD1. Looked up from germline, CDR1 is SGHRS and CDR2 is YFSETQ. The length of the CDR3 is 14 residues. Unmatched junction bases numbered 5, after V lost 4 bases and J lost 6 bases. Written as DNA, the CDR3 is TGCGCCAGCAGCCCCGGACAGGGGGAGGATACGCAGTATTTT. Translating gives CASSPGQGEDTQYF.

The chain combines TRBV7-9 with TRBJ2-6; TRBD1 might be the D (5 bases). Trimming left V 5 bases short and J 0 bases short, with 17 bases between. Germline CDR1 and CDR2: SEHNR and FQNEAQ (reference sequence). The CDR3 runs 18 residues. CDR3 DNA: TGTGCCAGCAGCCCCGAAGGGGTACAGAGCTCTGGGGCCAACGTCCTGACTTTC. Translation: CASSPEGVQSSGANVLTF.

The chain employs TRBV2 and TRBJ1-2; D possibly corresponds to TRBD1 (6 bases). The CDR3 has 13 amino acids. Trimming left V 6 bases short and J 9 bases short, with 17 bases between. Germline V gene lookup returns CDR1 SNHLY and CDR2 FYNNEI. CDR3: CASRLIQGKSYTF. In DNA, the CDR3 is TGTGCCAGCAGGCTAATCCAGGGGAAGAGCTACACCTTC.

The chain is built from TRBV23-1 and TRBJ1-6, with TRBD1 matching over 8 bases. TRBV23-1 falls under the ORF class, with uncertain function. The CDR3 is 16 residues long. The ends lost 3 bases at V and 5 bases at J; junction bases unmatched: 6. The CDR3 spells CASSQVRTGHNSPLHF. CDR3 nucleotide sequence: TGCGCCAGCAGTCAGGTCAGGACAGGGCATAATTCACCCCTCCACTTT.

The rearrangement links TRBV5-4 to TRBJ1-1; 7 nucleotides agree with TRBD1. The CDR3 sequence is 15 residues long. Per germline, CDR1 SGHNT and CDR2 YYREEE (reference sequence). V shed 4 bases and J 6 bases; nucleotides not matched to a gene: 12. Here the CDR3 DNA reads TGTGCCAGCAGCGGTACACAGGGGTCTAGGGCTGAAGCTTTCTTT. This sequence encodes CASSGTQGSRAEAFF.

The chain uses TRBV10-3 and TRBJ2-7; D remains ambiguous. CDR1 and CDR2 from the germline V gene are ENHRY and SYGVKD. The CDR3 consists of 15 residues. V lost 5 bases to trimming and J lost 0 bases, with 14 bases between them. DNA of the CDR3: TGTGCCATCAGTACTCAGGTTACGAGCTCCTACGAGCAGTACTTC. It yields the protein CAISTQVTSSYEQYF.

This rearrangement joins TRBV7-9 to TRBJ1-1; 8 bases are a match to TRBD1. The CDR3 consists of 16 residues. Germline V gene sequence: CDR1 SEHNR, CDR2 FQNEAQ (reference sequence). J lost 1 base, V lost 4 bases, and 8 bases had no gene match. CDR3 nucleotides: TGTGCCAGCAGCTCCCAGGGGGCGCTTGGGAACACTGAAGCTTTCTTT. It is translated as CASSSQGALGNTEAFF.

The V gene is TRBV5-6, the J gene TRBJ2-7; the D gene is possibly TRBD1 (6 bases). This CDR3 is 14 amino acids long. With 3 bases removed from V and 2 bases from J, the gap between germline ends came to 12 bases. CDR1 and CDR2 (germline): SGHDT, YYEEEE. Written as DNA, the CDR3 is TGTGCCAGCAGCTCAAGACAGGTGCCCTACGAGCAGTACTTC. Residues: CASSSRQVPYEQYF.

The chain uses TRBV5-6 and TRBJ1-5, with D unresolved. CDR3 size: 13 residues. V gave up 0 bases and J gave up 6 bases, with 7 bases separating them. Germline V gives CDR1 SGHDT, CDR2 YYEEEE. The CDR3 DNA sequence: TGTGCCAGCAGCTTGGGGGCGGGTCAGCCCCAGCATTTT. This encodes CASSLGAGQPQHF.

This chain connects TRBV19 to TRBJ2-2, with D unclear. The V gene's germline CDR1 is LNHDA and CDR2 SQIVND (reference sequence). The CDR3 length is 16 residues. The germline V and J ends were trimmed by 9 bases and 0 bases, with 17 bases remaining between them. The CDR3 bases are TGTGCCAGCCGAAGAACGGTTAACTCGAACACCGGGGAGCTGTTTTTT. Translated: CASRRTVNSNTGELFF. Full variable domain (remainder filled in from reference TRBV19 and TRBJ2-2): DGGITQSPKYLFRKEGQNVTLSCEQNLNHDAMYWYRQDPGQGLRLIYYSQIVNDFQKGDIAEGYSVSREKKESFPLTVTSAQKNPTAFYLCASRRTVNSNTGELFFGEGSRLTVL.

V and J are TRBV2 and TRBJ2-7; 11 nucleotides agree with TRBD1. Germline V gene lookup returns CDR1 SNHLY and CDR2 FYNNEI. V lost 6 bases, J lost 1 base, and 8 bases stayed unmatched. The length of the CDR3 is 16 residues. The CDR3 DNA follows: TGTGCCAGCAGAGGACAGGGGGCGCCCCTTTCCTACGAGCAGTACTTC. Protein product: CASRGQGAPLSYEQYF. Full variable domain (remainder filled in from reference TRBV2 and TRBJ2-7): EPEVTQTPSHQVTQMGQEVILRCVPISNHLYFYWYRQILGQKVEFLVSFYNNEISEKSEIFDDQFSVERPDGSNFTLKIRSTKLEDSAMYFCASRGQGAPLSYEQYFGPGTRLTVT.

This chain uses TRBV6-5 with TRBJ1-1, with D possibly being TRBD1 (6 bases). CDR1 is MNHEY, CDR2 SVGAGI, per germline. The CDR3 is made up of 15 amino acids. The ends were cut back, 6 bases at V and 5 bases at J, with 19 bases in the middle. CDR3 protein: CASSRTQGGRTEAFF. CDR3 bases: TGTGCCAGCAGCCGAACACAGGGTGGACGGACTGAAGCTTTCTTT.

The CDR3 here is CASSVASRGHSGNTIYF. The CDR3 DNA reads TGTGCCAGCAGCGTAGCGTCCAGGGGGCACTCTGGAAACACCATATATTTT. V usage is TRBV9 and J usage is TRBJ1-3, with TRBD1 matching over 8 bases. Germline values: CDR1 SGDLS, CDR2 YYNGEE. After removal of 0 bases from V and 0 bases from J, the junction contained 5 bases not matched to a gene. This CDR3 spans 17 amino acids.

As for this clone: Other DNA sequences in the same sample also yield this CDR3. The chain is built from TRBV5-1 and TRBJ2-2; 9 bases are a match to TRBD2. The CDR3 runs 15 residues. Per germline, CDR1 SGHRS and CDR2 YFSETQ. V was clipped by 2 bases and J by 2 bases; unmatched bases: 1. The CDR3, as DNA: TGCGCCAGCAGCTTTAGCGGGGGTAACACCGGGGAGCTGTTTTTT. This sequence encodes CASSFSGGNTGELFF.

The count of this clone is one. The chain links TRBV28 to TRBJ1-6; D not certain. Trimming took 3 bases from V and 6 from J, leaving 12 bases between them. This CDR3 is built from 15 residues. The germline gives CDR1 MDHEN, CDR2 SYDVKM. In DNA form, the CDR3 reads TGTGCCAGCAGTTTTGCCCGGGTGGGTAATTCACCCCTCCACTTT. Amino acid sequence: CASSFARVGNSPLHF.